This T cell receptor beta chain was documented in a study of T cell repertoires in cytomegalovirus infection. Study-wide background: CMV epitopes used comprised recently identified HLA-C-restricted ones and well-studied HLA-B-restricted ones.

Findings and caveats of the study: Clonotypes of TCR beta that were HLA-C-restricted and CMV-specific dominated the ex vivo response. Carriers of CMV and the relevant HLA type were discriminated by public TCR beta frequency.

This clonotype was detected a few times. Its specificity is not known. In TCRdb, the reads were re-called with MiXCR into one record per CDR3 protein. Here the sample spans about a million distinct CDR3 sequences, around 32% being singletons. CDR1 MNHEY and CDR2 SVGEGT come from the germline V gene. The CDR3 is 14 residues long. Trimming left V 7 bases short and J 5 bases short, with 17 bases between. The gene calls are TRBV6-2 or TRBV6-3 and TRBJ1-1; no definite D call. The origin of this receptor is a human donor in good health (CMV status not recorded). Some clones in this sample may be carry-over from other donors' samples. Source: cultured CD8+ T cells from PBMCs, taken from culture after CMV antigen stimulation. For the CDR3, the DNA is TGTGCCAGCAATTTCCTCGGAGGTGGGACTGAAGCTTTCTTT. The encoded protein is CASNFLGGGTEAFF.